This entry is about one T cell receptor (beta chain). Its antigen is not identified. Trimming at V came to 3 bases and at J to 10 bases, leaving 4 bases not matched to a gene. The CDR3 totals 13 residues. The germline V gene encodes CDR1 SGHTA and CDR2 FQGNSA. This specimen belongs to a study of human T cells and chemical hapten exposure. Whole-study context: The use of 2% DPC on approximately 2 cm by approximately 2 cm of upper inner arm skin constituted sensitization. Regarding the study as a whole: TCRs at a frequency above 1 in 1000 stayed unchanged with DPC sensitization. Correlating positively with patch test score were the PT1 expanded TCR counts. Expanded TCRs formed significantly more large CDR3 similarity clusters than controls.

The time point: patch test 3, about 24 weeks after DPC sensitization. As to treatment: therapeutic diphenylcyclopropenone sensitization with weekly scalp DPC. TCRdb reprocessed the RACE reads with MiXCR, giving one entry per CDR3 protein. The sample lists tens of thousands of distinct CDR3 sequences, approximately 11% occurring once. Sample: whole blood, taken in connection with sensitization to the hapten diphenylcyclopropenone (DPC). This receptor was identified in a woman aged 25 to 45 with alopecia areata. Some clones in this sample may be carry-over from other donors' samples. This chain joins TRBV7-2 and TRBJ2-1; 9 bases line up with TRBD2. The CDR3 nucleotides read TGTGCCAGCAGCTTGAGACTAGCGGAAGAGCAGTTCTTC. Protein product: CASSLRLAEEQFF.